The rows below give T cell receptor beta chains drawn from one sample of a study of HIV-infected patients and healthy controls. TCRdb re-analysed the 5' RACE reads in MiXCR, keeping a single row per CDR3 protein. The table has 50,000 to 80,000 distinct CDR3 sequences, roughly 19% seen once; the top ten hold around 1.4%. Sequencing was carried out using CD4+ T cells from blood. Receptors originate from a human donor in good health. Both conserved end residues are part of each CDR3. A D gene is named only where the DNA matches it firmly. Part of the rows lack a size; the others show once, few, many or a class for expanded clones.

clone size	D gene	J gene	V gene	CDR3 DNA	CDR3 protein
few	TRBD1	TRBJ2-2	TRBV10-3	TGTGCCATCAGTAAATCGGCAGGGGACAGGGCCGCGAACACCGGGGAGCTGTTTTTT	CAISKSAGDRAANTGELFF
.	.	TRBJ1-2	TRBV18	TGTGCCAGCTCACCCTCCCAGGGGACGTTCTATGGCTACACCTTC	CASSPSQGTFYGYTF
few	.	TRBJ1-1	TRBV7-9	TGTGCCAGCAGCCCAGGGACACCGACTGAAGCTTTCTTT	CASSPGTPTEAFF
.	TRBD1	TRBJ1-1	TRBV6-2/TRBV6-3	TGTGCCAGCAGGCATCTTGGGACAGGCATGAACACTGAAGCTTTCTTT	CASRHLGTGMNTEAFF
.	.	TRBJ2-1	TRBV3-1	TGTGCCAGCAGCCCTAACGGGGAGTTGCAGTTCTTC	CASSPNGELQFF
many	TRBD1	TRBJ1-2	TRBV2	TGTGCCAGCAGTGAACAGGGACAGCAGATCTATGGCTACACCTTC	CASSEQGQQIYGYTF
many	.	TRBJ2-1	TRBV12-5	TGTGCTAGTGGTCAGGGGTCGGGGAAAGAGCAGTTCTTC	CASGQGSGKEQFF
.	.	TRBJ2-3	TRBV7-2	TGTGCCAGCAGCTTTGCGGGACAGCTGACAGATACGCAGTATTTT	CASSFAGQLTDTQYF
many	.	TRBJ1-1	TRBV6-2/TRBV6-3	TGTGCCAGCAGCCCCGAGGCTAACACTGAAGCTTTCTTT	CASSPEANTEAFF
many	.	TRBJ1-2	TRBV30	TGTGCCTGGAGGGGATCCGGGCTTAATTCCTATGGCTACACCTTC	CAWRGSGLNSYGYTF
.	.	TRBJ1-3	TRBV10-3	TGTGCCATCAGTGAGGAAGGAAACACCATATATTTT	CAISEEGNTIYF
few	.	TRBJ1-1	TRBV20-1	TGCAGTGCCCGAGGGGGGGGTCGCACTGAAGCTTTCTTT	CSARGGGRTEAFF
.	TRBD1	TRBJ2-4	TRBV5-5	TGTGCCAGCAGCCTGGGACAGGGGAACATTCAGTACTTC	CASSLGQGNIQYF
few	.	TRBJ1-5	TRBV15	TGTGCCACCAGCGGAAGGACTTCTCAGCCCCAGCATTTT	CATSGRTSQPQHF
few	.	TRBJ1-4	TRBV20-1	TGCAGTGCCGAGGGGAATGAAAAACTGTTTTTT	CSAEGNEKLFF
.	TRBD1	TRBJ2-5	TRBV7-2	TGTGCCAGCAGCCTATGGGGGACAGGGGAAGAGACCCAGTACTTC	CASSLWGTGEETQYF
many	TRBD2	TRBJ2-7	TRBV7-2	TGTGCCAGCAGCCTTAGCGGGTTCCCCTACGAGCAGTACTTC	CASSLSGFPYEQYF
many	TRBD2	TRBJ2-1	TRBV20-1	TGCACCCCCGGGCTAGCGGGAAGGAATGAGCAGTTCTTC	CTPGLAGRNEQFF
many	.	TRBJ1-4	TRBV6-5	TGTGCCAGCAGTTACGGGCGGCATAATGAAAAACTGTTTTTT	CASSYGRHNEKLFF
few	TRBD1	TRBJ1-2	TRBV19	TGTGCCAGTAGTATTATCTCATTGACAGGGGGCTATGGCTACACCTTC	CASSIISLTGGYGYTF
.	.	TRBJ2-3	TRBV3-1	TGTGCCAGCAGCCACAGAGGGGCGGGACTTACAGATACGCAGTATTTT	CASSHRGAGLTDTQYF
many	.	TRBJ1-3	TRBV10-3	TGTGCCATCAGGCGGACAGCCGACTCTGGAAACACCATATATTTT	CAIRRTADSGNTIYF
.	TRBD2	TRBJ2-3	TRBV7-8	TGTGCCAGCAGCTTCGCGGGGGGCCCCCCAGATACGCAGTATTTT	CASSFAGGPPDTQYF
.	TRBD1	TRBJ2-1	TRBV7-9	TGTGCCAGCAGCGGCACAGGGGGCGTTGCCCTCAATGAGCAGTTCTTC	CASSGTGGVALNEQFF
.	.	TRBJ2-6	TRBV5-4	TGTGCCAGCGGCAATGGCGGGGATGGGGCCAACGTCCTGACTTTC	CASGNGGDGANVLTF
few	.	TRBJ1-1	TRBV24-1	TGTGCCACCAGTGACCCCAGGAGGGGAACTGAAGCTTTCTTT	CATSDPRRGTEAFF
.	TRBD1	TRBJ1-4	TRBV3-1	TGTGCCAGCAGCCGCCAGACAACAGGGGGCGTTTTGTTGTTTTTT	CASSRQTTGGVLLFF
.	TRBD1	TRBJ1-6	TRBV4-3	TGCGCCAGCAGCGCCACAAGGGCAGGGGGCGGATCACCCCTCCACTTT	CASSATRAGGGSPLHF